The 30 T cell receptor beta chains presented below share a single source sample, sequenced in a study of blood T cells in healthy people across ages. A second about 7 to 12 cycle PCR used barcoded and J-beta primers. TCRdb re-called the 5' RACE reads through MiXCR, storing one row per CDR3 protein. The table has around 790,000 distinct CDR3 sequences, approximately 48% seen once; the top ten hold roughly 19%. Sequenced input: blood. The source is a man aged 60 to 75 in good health.

The gene calls are TRBV20-1 and TRBJ2-6; D unclear. Germline CDR1 DFQATT, CDR2 SNEGSKA (reference sequence). CDR3 length: 14 amino acids. V lost 2 bases and J 1 base, leaving 6 bases between the germline ends. The chain's CDR3 is CSARPQSGANVLTF. The DNA for the CDR3 is TGCAGTGCTAGACCACAGTCTGGGGCCAACGTCCTGACTTTC.

CDR3 DNA sequence: TGTGCCAGCAGCTCGACAGAGGGACGGAGCTATGGCTACACCTTC. Translated: CASSSTEGRSYGYTF. The chain joins TRBV11-2 to TRBJ1-2; a weak D match, TRBD1 (5 bases). The CDR3 is 15 residues long. The V gene's germline CDR1 is SGHAT and CDR2 FQNNGV. Trimming pared 4 bases from V and 4 bases from J, leaving 16 bases between.

The chain links TRBV20-1 to TRBJ1-4; D uncertain. The CDR3 contains 15 residues. The germline CDR1 and CDR2 sequences are DFQATT and SNEGSKA (reference sequence). The V gene lost 0 bases and the J gene lost 8 bases, with 16 bases spanning the gap. The CDR3 sequence: CSARDRESVGEKLFF. DNA for the CDR3: TGCAGTGCTAGAGATCGGGAGTCCGTTGGGGAAAAACTGTTTTTT.

The chain recombines TRBV12-3 or TRBV12-4 with TRBJ1-4, with TRBD1 identical over 8 bases. This CDR3 comprises 15 residues. V was pared by 3 bases and J by 7 bases, with 7 bases of the junction left unmatched. The DNA of the CDR3 is TGTGCCAGCAGTTTTAGGTCGCAGGGGGCTGAAAAACTGTTTTTT. Its translation is CASSFRSQGAEKLFF.

This clonotype has only a few counts. The rearrangement joins TRBV11-2 to TRBJ2-7, with TRBD1 matching over 8 bases. The germline V gene has CDR1 SGHAT and CDR2 FQNNGV. The CDR3 totals 14 residues. V was clipped by 5 bases and J by 3 bases; unmatched bases: 6. The CDR3 DNA reads TGTGCCAGCAGCCCGCTGGACAGGGACTACGAGCAGTACTTC. Encoded protein: CASSPLDRDYEQYF. Supplemented by reference TRBV11-2 and TRBJ2-7, the full variable domain reads EAGVAQSPRYKIIEKRQSVAFWCNPISGHATLYWYQQILGQGPKLLIQFQNNGVVDDSQLPKDRFSAERLKGVDSTLKIQPAKLEDSAVYLCASSPLDRDYEQYFGPGTRLTVT.

Ten or more counts support this clonotype. V usage is TRBV12-3 or TRBV12-4 and J usage is TRBJ2-5; TRBD1 aligns across 8 bases. This CDR3 has 14 residues. Trimming removed 3 bases from V and 4 bases from J; junction bases left unmatched: 4. CDR3 nucleotides: TGTGCCAGCAGTTTGGACAGGGTCAGAGAGACCCAGTACTTC. It specifies CASSLDRVRETQYF.

The V and J genes are TRBV5-1 and TRBJ2-1; 10 nucleotides align to TRBD1. Looked up from germline, CDR1 is SGHRS and CDR2 is YFSETQ. The CDR3 is 16 residues long. Trimming removed 3 bases from V and 2 bases from J; junction bases left unmatched: 5. The CDR3 protein is CASSSAGQGAYNEQFF. As DNA, the CDR3 is TGCGCCAGCAGCTCCGCCGGACAGGGGGCCTACAATGAGCAGTTCTTC. The full variable domain, in which reference TRBV5-1 and TRBJ2-1 provide the parts outside the CDR3, is KAGVTQTPRYLIKTRGQQVTLSCSPISGHRSVSWYQQTPGQGLQFLFEYFSETQRNKGNFPGRFSGRQFSNSRSEMNVSTLELGDSALYLCASSSAGQGAYNEQFFGPGTRLTVL.

This clonotype has only one observation. V is TRBV4-3 and J is TRBJ2-3, with D unresolved. This CDR3 region has 13 residues. The germline V gene has CDR1 LGHNA and CDR2 YSLEER. The germline V and J ends were trimmed by 1 base and 5 bases, with 7 bases remaining between them. The DNA of the CDR3 is TGCGCCAGCAGCCAAGGAGTCGGAGATACGCAGTATTTT. This encodes CASSQGVGDTQYF.

A few counts support this clonotype. The chain couples TRBV28 to TRBJ2-1; the D is unclear. Germline assignment: CDR1 MDHEN and CDR2 SYDVKM. V lost 5 bases, J lost 0 bases, and 11 bases lay in between. This CDR3 comprises 15 residues. This chain's CDR3 is CASSPLYNSYNEQFF. The CDR3 DNA reads as TGTGCCAGCAGTCCCCTCTACAACTCCTACAATGAGCAGTTCTTC.

V and J are TRBV7-2 and TRBJ2-6; D perhaps matches TRBD1 (6 bases). The germline gives CDR1 SGHTA, CDR2 FQGNSA. There are 17 residues in the CDR3. V was clipped by 5 bases and J by 0 bases, with 14 bases between them. This chain's CDR3 is CASSALQGNSGANVLTF. The DNA for the CDR3 is TGTGCCAGCAGCGCATTACAGGGAAACTCTGGGGCCAACGTCCTGACTTTC.

V gene TRBV7-9 combines with J gene TRBJ1-2, with D perhaps matching TRBD1 (5 bases). The CDR3 has 14 residues. Germline V gene data show CDR1 as SEHNR and CDR2 as FQNEAQ (reference sequence). V lost 2 bases and J 8 bases, leaving 15 bases between the germline ends. CDR3 DNA: TGTGCCAGCAGCTTATCTCAGGGATCATGGGGCTACACCTTC. Protein product: CASSLSQGSWGYTF.

As for this clonotype: At one boundary the junction diverges from the germline segment, which might be a read error. J is TRBJ2-1 and V is TRBV11-3, with 7 bases that match TRBD1. CDR1 SGHNT and CDR2 YENEEA come from the germline V gene. The CDR3 covers 14 residues. This CDR3 is CASSPGTAYHEQFF. The CDR3 DNA is TGTGCCAGCAGCCCTGGGACAGCCTACCATGAGCAGTTCTTC.

This clonotype was seen only a few times. The chain recombines TRBV2 with TRBJ2-7, with D perhaps matching TRBD1 (6 bases). The V gene lost 7 bases and the J gene lost 0 bases, with 13 bases spanning the gap. Germline CDR1 and CDR2: SNHLY and FYNNEI. CDR3 length: 14 residues. The CDR3 sequence: CASKFGQSSYEQYF. CDR3 bases: TGTGCCAGCAAATTCGGACAGAGCTCCTACGAGCAGTACTTC.

The CDR3 reads CASSLGSGMTYEQYF. CDR3 nucleotide sequence: TGTGCCAGCAGTCTGGGGTCAGGGATGACCTACGAGCAGTACTTC. This rearrangement joins TRBV5-6 to TRBJ2-7; a possible D gene is TRBD1 (5 bases). The CDR3 runs 15 residues. Germline CDR1 is SGHDT and CDR2 is YYEEEE. V shed 5 bases and J shed 2 bases, with 17 bases lying between them.

This chain uses TRBV10-3 with TRBJ2-7; 13 nucleotides agree with TRBD2. The V gene's germline CDR1 is ENHRY and CDR2 SYGVKD. Trimming cost V 8 bases and J 0 bases; bases outside gene matches: 10. The CDR3 length is 17 residues. The CDR3, as DNA: TGTGCCATCCGGACTAGCGGGAGCTCATTCCTCTCCTACGAGCAGTACTTC. Protein sequence: CAIRTSGSSFLSYEQYF.

As regards this clonotype: A junction end diverges from the germline sequence, so it may reflect a read error. The chain employs TRBV27 and TRBJ2-1; 7 bases match TRBD2. CDR1 MNHEY and CDR2 SMNVEV come from the germline V gene (reference sequence). The CDR3 length is 15 residues. The CDR3 reads CDSSLGLHSYNEQFF. The CDR3 coding sequence is TGTGACAGCAGTTTGGGACTACACTCCTACAATGAGCAGTTCTTC.

The chain links TRBV27 to TRBJ1-5; 8 nucleotides match TRBD1. There are 14 residues in the CDR3. Trimming removed 6 bases from V and 4 bases from J; junction bases left unmatched: 5. Germline-derived CDR1 and CDR2 are MNHEY and SMNVEV (reference sequence). The CDR3 region has the DNA TGTGCCAGCAGAAAAAGACAGGGGAATCAGCCCCAGCATTTT. This codes for CASRKRQGNQPQHF.

This clonotype was detected only a few times. The chain employs TRBV5-4 and TRBJ2-1; TRBD1 aligns across 9 bases. The CDR3 length is 15 residues. Per the germline V gene, CDR1 is SGHNT and CDR2 is YYREEE (reference sequence). V was clipped by 5 bases and J by 7 bases; unmatched bases: 10. The CDR3 region is CASSREGQGRNEQFF. CDR3 DNA: TGTGCCAGCAGTCGAGAGGGACAGGGTCGAAATGAGCAGTTCTTC. The whole variable domain, remainder taken from reference TRBV5-4 and TRBJ2-1, is ETGVTQSPTHLIKTRGQQVTLRCSSQSGHNTVSWYQQALGQGPQFIFQYYREEENGRGNFPPRFSGLQFPNYSSELNVNALELDDSALYLCASSREGQGRNEQFFGPGTRLTVL.

This clonotype has only a few counts. The V call is TRBV29-1, the J call TRBJ2-5, with D maybe TRBD2 (6 bases). The CDR3 runs 13 residues. Germline values: CDR1 SQVTM, CDR2 ANQGSEA. V was trimmed by 3 bases and J by 5 bases, leaving 13 bases between them. The CDR3 nucleotides read TGCAGCGTTGATGTGGGGGGTGGCGAGACCCAGTACTTC. This gives the protein CSVDVGGGETQYF.

The table lists this clonotype with a few counts. V gene TRBV20-1 combines with J gene TRBJ2-7; 8 bases line up with TRBD2. Looked up from germline, CDR1 is DFQATT and CDR2 is SNEGSKA (reference sequence). J gave up 3 bases and V 7 bases, and 5 bases lay outside the gene matches. The CDR3 length is 12 residues. Here the CDR3 reads CSVTGTSYEQYF. The CDR3 DNA is TGCAGTGTCACAGGGACTAGCTACGAGCAGTACTTC.

This clonotype was picked up a small number of times. V is TRBV6-5 and J is TRBJ2-3; the match to TRBD2 covers 7 bases. Per germline, CDR1 MNHEY and CDR2 SVGAGI. This CDR3 spans 14 amino acids. V dropped 5 bases and J dropped 4; count of bases not matched to a gene: 6. DNA of the CDR3: TGTGCCAGCAGTAAGGGCACTAGCGCAGATACGCAGTATTTT. It yields the protein CASSKGTSADTQYF.

This clonotype was counted once. The V gene is TRBV2, the J gene TRBJ2-5; perhaps TRBD1 as D (6 bases). Germline CDR1 and CDR2: SNHLY and FYNNEI. This CDR3 has 13 amino acids. V lost 7 bases to trimming and J lost 5 bases, with 14 bases between them. The CDR3 is CASKKTGSETQYF. The DNA for the CDR3 is TGTGCCAGCAAGAAAACAGGGTCTGAGACCCAGTACTTC.

This clonotype was observed a few times. The genes are TRBV12-3 or TRBV12-4 and TRBJ2-4; possibly TRBD1 for D (6 bases). This CDR3 is 14 amino acids long. V dropped 3 bases and J dropped 2 bases, with 8 bases sitting between them. CDR3 nucleotide sequence: TGTGCCAGCAGTTTCAGGGGTCCCAAAAACATTCAGTACTTC. Its protein is CASSFRGPKNIQYF.

The genes are TRBV29-1 and TRBJ1-2; no definite D call. V was cut by 2 bases and J by 3 bases, with 10 bases left in between. The germline V gene has CDR1 SQVTM and CDR2 ANQGSEA. This CDR3 region has 13 residues. CDR3 region: CSVELATHYGYTF. Here the CDR3 DNA reads TGCAGCGTTGAACTAGCCACACACTATGGCTACACCTTC. Together with reference TRBV29-1 and TRBJ1-2, the CDR3 gives the full variable domain: SAVISQKPSRDICQRGTSLTIQCQVDSQVTMMFWYRQQPGQSLTLIATANQGSEATYESGFVIDKFPISRPNLTFSTLTVSNMSPEDSSIYLCSVELATHYGYTFGSGTRLTVV.

The V call is TRBV4-3, the J call TRBJ1-6; possible D gene TRBD1, 6 bases. Germline V CDR1 and CDR2: LGHNA, YSLEER. The CDR3 is 15 amino acids. Trimming pared 4 bases from V and 6 bases from J, leaving 13 bases between. CDR3 in DNA: TGCGCCAGCAGCCCCGCCGGGGGCGTTAATTCACCCCTCCACTTT. It is translated as CASSPAGGVNSPLHF.

This clonotype has a count of ten or more. This chain connects TRBV3-1 to TRBJ2-7; D not resolved. CDR1 LGHDT and CDR2 YNNKEL come from the germline V gene (reference sequence). This CDR3 region has 11 residues. Trimming shortened V by 5 bases and J by 5 bases, and 7 bases separated the two germline ends. The CDR3 protein is CASSSVHEQYF. For the CDR3, the DNA is TGTGCCAGCAGCTCGGTCCACGAGCAGTACTTC.

The genes are TRBV18 and TRBJ2-3; D is perhaps TRBD2 (6 bases). The length of the CDR3 is 15 residues. The germline V gene encodes CDR1 KGHSH and CDR2 LQKENI. V was shortened by 2 bases and J by 11 bases, with 20 bases between the two germline ends. CDR3 amino acids: CASSPGGSKPSVQYF. The CDR3 DNA is TGTGCCAGCTCACCAGGGGGGTCTAAACCATCAGTGCAGTATTTT.

The chain is built from TRBV5-1 and TRBJ2-1; 7 positions match TRBD2. Germline loops: CDR1 SGHRS, CDR2 YFSETQ. V lost 3 bases, J lost 4 bases, and 4 bases stayed unmatched. CDR3 length equals 14 residues. The CDR3 nucleotides are TGCGCCAGCAGCTGGGAGGGGCTGTACAATGAGCAGTTCTTC. It is translated as CASSWEGLYNEQFF.

This rearrangement joins TRBV7-9 to TRBJ2-7; no clear D gene. Trimming stripped 7 bases from V and 4 bases from J, with 11 bases between. CDR1 SEHNR and CDR2 FQNEAQ come from the germline V gene (reference sequence). This CDR3 contains 12 residues. CDR3 coding DNA: TGTGCCAGCACCGCGCTGGGTTACGAGCAGTACTTC. Amino acid sequence: CASTALGYEQYF.

V usage is TRBV9 and J usage is TRBJ1-2, with a tentative D call TRBD1 (5 bases). CDR1 is SGDLS, CDR2 YYNGEE, per germline. The CDR3 covers 13 residues. Trimming removed 1 base at V and 4 bases at J, with 8 bases between. Here the CDR3 DNA reads TGTGCCAGCAGCGTATCAGGGATCTATGGCTACACCTTC. Its translation is CASSVSGIYGYTF.